One sample yielded the 18 T cell receptor beta chains listed below, sequenced in a study of blood T cell repertoires in acute mononucleosis. Repertoires were generated with immunoSEQ multiplex PCR, while TCRdb's copy carries only in-frame clones and drops some. The sample carries thousands of clones, 20% to 25% recorded once. Study observations and caveats: GLC-BM-specific selection apparently combined TCR alpha and beta motifs.

Time point noted: convalescence about 6 months (5-8 months) after acute presentation (visit 7). Sequences were derived from EBV GLC epitope tetramer+ CD8+ T cells sorted from PBMCs, sampled during convalescence from infectious mononucleosis. Subset here: CD8 T cells binding tetramer with EBV BMLF1 280-288 peptide (GLC-BM). Receptors were obtained from a young woman with infectious mononucleosis caused by EBV.

This clone was counted a few times. This likely reflects a read error, since a far larger clone is one base away. Other DNA sequences from this sample encode an identical CDR3 as well. This chain uses TRBV27 with TRBJ2-2; D is possibly TRBD1 (6 bases). Trimming took 5 bases from V and 6 from J, leaving 16 bases between them. CDR1 MNHEY and CDR2 SMNVEV come from the germline V gene (reference sequence). The CDR3 covers 15 residues. The CDR3 DNA follows: TGTGCCAGCAGTGAGGGGGACATTGCCCCCGGGGAGCTGTTTTTT. Residues: CASSEGDIAPGELFF.

The sample holds a few counts of this clone. The chain couples TRBV29-1 to TRBJ1-2; TRBD1 aligns across 8 bases. The CDR3 runs 12 residues. The germline gives CDR1 SQVTM, CDR2 ANQGSEA. The CDR3 DNA reads as TGCAGTGCCGGGACAGGAATGTGGGGCTACACCTTC. Translating it yields CSAGTGMWGYTF.

About this clone: The DNA is left out, because the CDR3 cannot be placed on it with certainty; the CDR3 is given as TCRdb lists it. This sample includes further DNA sequences coding for the same CDR3. The chain is built from TRBV29-1 and TRBJ1-4; TRBD1, the D gene given by the table, was not confirmed from the DNA. CDR1 is SQVTM, CDR2 ANQGSEA, per germline. The CDR3 totals 14 residues, both ends included. The CDR3 sequence: CSVGTGGTNENCFF.

The chain uses TRBV27 and TRBJ1-5, with D perhaps TRBD1 (5 bases). CDR3 size: 15 residues. The V end was cut by 6 bases, the J end by 3 bases, with 15 bases between. Germline CDR1 and CDR2: MNHEY and SMNVEV (reference sequence). CDR3: CASSSLGGSNQPQHF. CDR3 DNA: TGTGCCAGCAGCTCCCTCGGGGGATCCAATCAGCCCCAGCATTTT.

By its share, this clone is large. The sample carries other DNA sequences with the same CDR3. The chain uses TRBV7-9 and TRBJ2-5; D possibly corresponds to TRBD2 (5 bases). V lost 4 bases and J lost 0, with 12 bases in between. Germline V lookup: CDR1 SEHNR, CDR2 FQNEAQ (reference sequence). The CDR3 spans 15 residues. For the CDR3, the DNA is TGTGCCAGCAGCTCAATAGACGGGAACCAAGAGACCCAGTACTTC. Protein product: CASSSIDGNQETQYF. Together with reference TRBV7-9 and TRBJ2-5, the CDR3 gives the full variable domain: DTGVSQNPRHKITKRGQNVTFRCDPISEHNRLYWYRQTLGQGPEFLTYFQNEAQLEKSRLLSDRFSAERPKGSFSTLEIQRTEQGDSAMYLCASSSIDGNQETQYFGPGTRLLVL.

This clone was detected only a few times. Other DNA sequences from this sample encode an identical CDR3 as well. V usage is TRBV27 and J usage is TRBJ2-7, with a possible D match to TRBD2 (7 bases). The CDR3 contains 15 residues. Germline CDR1 reads MNHEY; CDR2 reads SMNVEV (reference sequence). The ends were cut back, 6 bases at V and 9 bases at J, with 24 bases in the middle. This chain's CDR3 is CASSSRGGGGRGQYF. CDR3 DNA sequence: TGTGCCAGCAGCTCCCGCGGGGGAGGGGGGCGGGGGCAGTACTTC.

This clone was observed a handful of times. This chain links TRBV21-1 with TRBJ2-5; TRBD1 reflects the table's D call only, with no check against the DNA. TRBV21-1 is a documented pseudogene. This CDR3 is built from 15 residues. CDR3 DNA: TGTGCCAGCAGCCCATCAGGGACAGGCCAAGAGACCCAGTACTTC. The encoded protein is CASSPSGTGQETQYF.

This chain uses TRBV8-2 with TRBJ2-6. TRBV8-2 is a pseudogene locus. The CDR3 is 16 amino acids. CDR3 nucleotide sequence: TGTGGCAGTAGACCTATAACACAAAGTCGGGCCAACGTCCTGACTTTC. This translates into CGSRPITQSRANVLTF.

The table lists this clone with a few counts. This is likely an artifact of a read error, given a far larger clone one base away. This sequence joins TRBV29-1 and TRBJ1-4; a possible D gene is TRBD1 (6 bases). V lost 5 bases and J lost 1, with 11 bases in between. Germline CDR1 reads SQVTM; CDR2 reads ANQGSEA. This CDR3 has 14 residues. The CDR3 reads CSVWSQGTNEKLFF. The CDR3 bases are TGCAGCGTTTGGTCACAGGGAACTAATGAAAAACTGTTTTTT.

A few counts support this clone. The likely explanation is a read error, given a far larger clone one base away. The V gene is TRBV2, the J gene TRBJ1-2; D is uncertain. The germline V gene encodes CDR1 SNHLY and CDR2 FYNNEI. The CDR3 is 11 amino acids. V lost 11 bases and J 4 bases, leaving 11 bases between the germline ends. The CDR3 region is CACALGYGYTF. The DNA for the CDR3 is TGTGCCTGCGCGTTGGGCTATGGCTACACCTTC.

V gene TRBV19 combines with J gene TRBJ1-1; 12 bases agree with TRBD1. CDR1 and CDR2 (germline): LNHDA, SQIVND (reference sequence). The CDR3 covers 14 residues. The ends lost 9 bases at V and 4 bases at J; junction bases unmatched: 6. CDR3 bases: TGTGCCAGCGTGGGGACAGGGGGCTTCACTGAAGCTTTCTTT. It yields the protein CASVGTGGFTEAFF.

J is TRBJ2-1 and V is TRBV11-2, with 9 bases fitting TRBD2. CDR1 SGHAT and CDR2 FQNNGV come from the germline V gene. The length of the CDR3 is 17 residues. V dropped 6 bases and J dropped 5; count of bases not matched to a gene: 14. The CDR3 loop reads CASSYTPWREGNNEQFF. In DNA form, the CDR3 reads TGTGCCAGCAGTTACACCCCTTGGCGGGAGGGTAACAATGAGCAGTTCTTC.

This clone was seen ten or more times. The sample has other DNA sequences that encode this CDR3 too. The rearrangement uses TRBV20-1 and TRBJ1-2; 9 bases match TRBD1. The CDR3 runs to 11 residues. The germline CDR1 and CDR2 sequences are DFQATT and SNEGSKA (reference sequence). Trimming took 6 bases from V and 6 from J; bases not matched to a gene: 2. The DNA of the CDR3 is TGCAGTGCCGGGACAGGGAATGGCTACACCTTC. Its translation: CSAGTGNGYTF.

The chain combines TRBV7-6 with TRBJ2-1, with D uncertain. Trimming left V 0 bases short and J 9 bases short, with 9 bases between. This CDR3 has 13 residues. CDR1 is SGHVS and CDR2 is FNYEAQ in the germline V gene. This CDR3 is CASSLASVVEQFF. CDR3 coding DNA: TGTGCCAGCAGCTTAGCGAGCGTCGTTGAGCAGTTCTTC.

Remarks on this clone: This is likely an artifact of a read error, given a far larger clone one base away. CDR3: CASSQAPGGTQYF. In DNA, the CDR3 is TGTGCCAGCAGCCAAGCTCCCGGCGGTACGCAGTATTTT. This rearrangement joins TRBV14 to TRBJ2-3, with unresolved D. Germline V gives CDR1 SGHDN, CDR2 FVKESK. V lost 1 base, J lost 8 bases, and 10 bases lay in between. This CDR3 contains 13 residues.

This clone appeared a few times. This chain uses TRBV4-2 with TRBJ2-7; 11 bases fit TRBD2. The CDR3 is 15 amino acids. Germline assignment: CDR1 LGHNA and CDR2 YNFKEQ. The ends lost 6 bases at V and 3 bases at J; junction bases unmatched: 7. CDR3 DNA: TGTGCCAGCAGTCCTACTAGCGGGAGTATCTACGAGCAGTACTTC. Protein product: CASSPTSGSIYEQYF.

Many counts were recorded for this clone. This rearrangement joins TRBV9 to TRBJ2-5; TRBD2 is a possible D gene (5 bases). Trimming left V 4 bases short and J 0 bases short, with 13 bases between. The CDR3 is 15 residues long. Germline lookup yields CDR1 SGDLS and CDR2 YYNGEE. Here the CDR3 DNA reads TGTGCCAGCAGCTCAATAGACGGGAACCAAGAGACCCAGTACTTC. Translated, it gives CASSSIDGNQETQYF.

This clone was seen only a few times. With only one base between it and a far larger clone, this is likely a read error. The CDR3 nucleotides are TGTGGCAGCAGCCGAAATTCACTAGCGGGGGGGCTTCATACGCAGTATTTT. As protein: CGSSRNSLAGGLHTQYF. The gene calls are TRBV11-2 and TRBJ2-3; 13 bases align to TRBD2. Germline V lookup: CDR1 SGHAT, CDR2 FQNNGV. The CDR3 covers 17 residues.